The present TCR beta chain was sequenced within a study of CD8 T cells in ankylosing spondylitis. Study-wide points: The study identified a TCR beta motif of several highly homologous variants that appeared characteristic of ankylosing spondylitis blood.

Researchers built TCR beta libraries using quantitative 5'-RACE with molecular barcodes. One entry per CDR3 protein results from TCRdb running MiXCR on the 5' RACE reads. This table has roughly 370,000 distinct CDR3 sequences, under 25% appearing once. About this clonotype itself: Its matching antigen is unknown.

The CDR3 contains 14 residues. CDR1 is MNHEY, CDR2 SMNVEV, per germline (reference sequence). Trimming left V 3 bases short and J 7 bases short, with 12 bases between. The TCR sequence derives from a male donor with ankylosing spondylitis. The sequencing sample was made of blood, either unsorted or a sorted T cell fraction (not recorded which). V and J are TRBV27 and TRBJ1-4; D remains unclear. The CDR3 loop is CASSLWRSSEKLFF. CDR3 nucleotides: TGTGCCAGCAGTTTGTGGCGTAGTAGTGAAAAACTGTTTTTT.